The 24 T cell receptor beta chains below come from one sample, sequenced in a study of blood T cell repertoires in COVID-19. Only in-frame clones appear in the TCRdb table, and some are missing; sequencing was by immunoSEQ multiplex PCR. The table lists 40,000 to 50,000 clones, nearly 90% of them singletons. The sample taken for sequencing was peripheral blood. The origin of the receptors is a man between 60 and 75 years old with acute or convalescent COVID-19.

This chain joins TRBV5-1 and TRBJ2-5; no clear D. The CDR3 has 14 amino acids. The germline gives CDR1 SGHRS, CDR2 YFSETQ. Trimming removed 1 base from V and 3 bases from J, with 10 bases in between. The CDR3 coding sequence is TGCGCCAGCAGCTTGCTGGGCTACAAAGAGACCCAGTACTTC. This sequence encodes CASSLLGYKETQYF.

The CDR3 DNA reads TGTGCCAGCAGCTTGGGGCAGGGAATAGACACCATATATTTT. It specifies CASSLGQGIDTIYF. The V and J genes are TRBV5-5 and TRBJ1-3, with a tentative D call TRBD1 (5 bases). Germline-derived CDR1 and CDR2 are SGHKS and YYEKEE (reference sequence). This CDR3 contains 14 residues. The ends were cut back, 0 bases at V and 8 bases at J, with 12 bases in the middle.

The chain carries TRBV27 and TRBJ1-6; D not resolved. Germline V gene data show CDR1 as MNHEY and CDR2 as SMNVEV (reference sequence). CDR3 size: 16 residues. V was trimmed by 2 bases and J by 5 bases, leaving 13 bases between them. The CDR3, as DNA: TGTGCCAGCAGTTTAGGGCCTCCTGGCAATAATTCACCCCTCCACTTT. Translating it yields CASSLGPPGNNSPLHF.

This clone was observed a few times. This chain connects TRBV15 to TRBJ1-6; TRBD1 aligns across 8 bases. The germline CDR1 and CDR2 sequences are LNHNV and YYDKDF (reference sequence). Trimming at V came to 1 base and at J to 0 bases, leaving 8 bases not matched to a gene. This CDR3 region has 19 residues. This CDR3 reads CATSRGGTGPSSYNSPLHF. CDR3 sequence (DNA): TGTGCCACCAGCAGAGGGGGGACAGGTCCCAGCTCCTATAATTCACCCCTCCACTTT. Combining the CDR3 with reference TRBV15 and TRBJ1-6 gives the whole variable domain DAMVIQNPRYQVTQFGKPVTLSCSQTLNHNVMYWYQQKSSQAPKLLFHYYDKDFNNEADTPDNFQSRRPNTSFCFLDIRSPGLGDTAMYLCATSRGGTGPSSYNSPLHFGNGTRLTVT.

A note on this clone: Distinct nucleotide sequences in the sample also encode this CDR3. The CDR3 protein is CASSYSELNTEAFF. CDR3 in DNA: TGTGCCAGCAGTTACTCCGAGCTGAACACTGAAGCTTTCTTT. The rearrangement uses TRBV6-5 and TRBJ1-1; no clear D. Trimming shortened V by 0 bases and J by 0 bases, and 5 bases separated the two germline ends. Germline CDR1 reads MNHEY; CDR2 reads SVGAGI. The CDR3 runs 14 residues.

V gene TRBV4-1 combines with J gene TRBJ2-1; 8 bases are a match to TRBD1. Trimming at V came to 1 base and at J to 7 bases, leaving 9 bases not matched to a gene. Germline V CDR1 and CDR2: MGHRA, YSYEKL. The CDR3 extends over 16 amino acids. The CDR3 nucleotides are TGCGCCAGCAGCCAAGGAGGTGGCAGGGGGCCAAATGAGCAGTTCTTC. This gives the protein CASSQGGGRGPNEQFF.

The chain carries TRBV6-5 and TRBJ1-2, with 9 positions matching TRBD1. Looked up from germline, CDR1 is MNHEY and CDR2 is SVGAGI. With 5 bases clipped from V and 6 bases from J, the junction kept 7 bases outside the gene matches. The CDR3 loop spans 14 amino acids. CDR3 sequence (DNA): TGTGCCAGCAGTCTACAGGGGGCGTATGATGGCTACACCTTC. Translation gives CASSLQGAYDGYTF.

The chain is built from TRBV3-1 (or the pseudogene TRBV3-2) and TRBJ2-7; D is unresolved. The V gene's germline CDR1 is LGHDT and CDR2 YNNKEL (reference sequence). The V end lost 4 bases, the J end lost 0 bases, and 7 bases lay between the germline ends. The CDR3 sequence is 13 residues long. The CDR3 here is CASSPLSSYEQYF. For the CDR3, the DNA is TGTGCCAGCAGCCCCCTAAGCTCCTACGAGCAGTACTTC.

The chain uses TRBV5-1 and TRBJ1-1; TRBD1 matches 9 bases. V lost 4 bases to trimming and J lost 4 bases; unmatched junction nucleotides: 8. The CDR3 extends over 15 amino acids. Germline loops: CDR1 SGHRS, CDR2 YFSETQ. CDR3 nucleotides: TGCGCCAGCAGCAACAACCCGACAGGGGGCACTGAAGCTTTCTTT. It specifies CASSNNPTGGTEAFF.

CDR3 in DNA: TGTGCCAGCAGCGAGGGACAGGGAACATCGTCTAATGAAAAACTGTTTTTT. Protein: CASSEGQGTSSNEKLFF. The V gene is TRBV9, the J gene TRBJ1-4; TRBD1 matches at 9 bases. Germline V gene lookup returns CDR1 SGDLS and CDR2 YYNGEE. With V trimmed by 3 bases and J by 3 bases, 9 bases remained unmatched. The CDR3 covers 17 residues.

This chain joins TRBV5-1 and TRBJ1-6; no clear D gene. The CDR3 covers 16 residues. Per germline, CDR1 SGHRS and CDR2 YFSETQ. Between the trimmed V and J ends, which lost 2 bases and 0 bases, there was a span of 9 bases. The CDR3 region is CASSLTAGSYNSPLHF. Here the CDR3 DNA reads TGCGCCAGCAGCTTAACCGCAGGCTCCTATAATTCACCCCTCCACTTT. The whole variable domain, filled in from reference TRBV5-1 and TRBJ1-6, reads KAGVTQTPRYLIKTRGQQVTLSCSPISGHRSVSWYQQTPGQGLQFLFEYFSETQRNKGNFPGRFSGRQFSNSRSEMNVSTLELGDSALYLCASSLTAGSYNSPLHFGNGTRLTVT.

A few counts support this clone. In DNA, the CDR3 is TGTGCCAGCAGCGTACAGGGGTCCCCCTACGAGCAGTACTTC. It yields the protein CASSVQGSPYEQYF. The V gene is TRBV3-1 (or the pseudogene TRBV3-2), the J gene TRBJ2-7; 7 nucleotides line up with TRBD1. From germline, CDR1 is LGHDT and CDR2 YNNKEL (reference sequence). Losses at the gene ends were 5 bases for V and 2 bases for J; bases not matched to a gene: 6. The CDR3 extends over 14 amino acids.

This chain joins TRBV4-3 and TRBJ1-3; D gene uncertain. V dropped 0 bases and J dropped 3 bases, with 12 bases sitting between them. In germline, CDR1 is LGHNA, CDR2 YSLEER. The CDR3 has 16 residues. CDR3 protein: CASSQDRSGFGNTIYF. In nucleotides, the CDR3 is TGCGCCAGCAGCCAAGATAGGTCAGGCTTTGGAAACACCATATATTTT.

The chain carries TRBV6-6 and TRBJ1-1; perhaps TRBD1 as D (5 bases). This CDR3 is built from 13 residues. From germline, CDR1 is MNHNY and CDR2 SVGAGI (reference sequence). V was pared by 4 bases and J by 7 bases, with 13 bases between. The CDR3 nucleotides are TGTGCCAGCAGTTTCCCTGGGGCCGGTGAAGCTTTCTTT. Its protein is CASSFPGAGEAFF.

The chain is built from TRBV7-9 and TRBJ1-3, with a tentative D call TRBD1 (5 bases). The V end was cut by 4 bases, the J end by 2 bases, with 21 bases between. The CDR3 has 18 amino acids. Germline CDR1 is SEHNR and CDR2 is FQNEAQ (reference sequence). CDR3 loop: CASSSGGTPRMPGNTIYF. The CDR3 nucleotides read TGTGCCAGCAGCTCAGGCGGGACTCCTCGGATGCCTGGAAACACCATATATTTT.

This clone was recorded only once. The chain carries TRBV19 and TRBJ2-3; 11 bases agree with TRBD2. CDR3 size: 17 residues. J lost 5 bases, V lost 5 bases, and 12 bases had no gene match. Germline V CDR1 and CDR2: LNHDA, SQIVND (reference sequence). The CDR3 protein is CASSAVLAGGTGDTQYF. The CDR3 coding sequence is TGTGCCAGTAGTGCAGTGCTAGCGGGGGGTACGGGAGATACGCAGTATTTT.

The chain joins TRBV28 to TRBJ2-2; TRBD1 matches 8 bases. Germline-derived CDR1 and CDR2 are MDHEN and SYDVKM. The trim removed 11 bases at V and 5 bases at J, leaving 7 bases unmatched. The CDR3 is 13 amino acids. The CDR3 DNA reads TGTGCCGGTGCAGGGGGCAGAACCGGGGAGCTGTTTTTT. Amino acid sequence: CAGAGGRTGELFF.

The CDR3 nucleotides read TGCAGCGTTGAATCGGGGACTAGCGGGGGGCAGACCGGGGAGCTGTTTTTT. Translation gives CSVESGTSGGQTGELFF. V gene TRBV29-1 combines with J gene TRBJ2-2; TRBD2 agrees at 15 bases. With V trimmed by 2 bases and J by 5 bases, 6 bases remained unmatched. The germline CDR1 and CDR2 sequences are SQVTM and ANQGSEA. CDR3 size: 17 residues.

V is TRBV5-4 and J is TRBJ2-1; D is perhaps TRBD2 (6 bases). Germline CDR1 SGHNT, CDR2 YYREEE (reference sequence). This CDR3 is 15 amino acids long. V lost 3 bases and J 10 bases, leaving 20 bases between the germline ends. The CDR3 DNA reads TGTGCCAGCAGCTCTCCGGGACTCCGGCGGGACGAGCAGTTCTTC. It translates to CASSSPGLRRDEQFF.

The chain has TRBV6-5 and TRBJ2-3; 10 positions match TRBD1. CDR1 MNHEY and CDR2 SVGAGI come from the germline V gene. With 7 bases clipped from V and 5 bases from J, the junction kept 6 bases outside the gene matches. The CDR3 totals 14 residues. The CDR3 loop reads CASNKDRGEDTQYF. The CDR3 DNA follows: TGTGCCAGCAACAAGGACAGGGGGGAAGATACGCAGTATTTT.

The chain employs TRBV2 and TRBJ2-1; 9 bases are shared with TRBD2. Germline trimming cut 5 bases from V and 3 bases from J; bases unmatched to any gene: 2. This CDR3 is built from 14 residues. Germline V gives CDR1 SNHLY, CDR2 FYNNEI. The CDR3 loop is CASSSGGIYNEQFF. CDR3 DNA: TGTGCCAGCAGTAGCGGGGGGATCTACAATGAGCAGTTCTTC. Filled out from reference TRBV2 and TRBJ2-1, the complete variable domain reads EPEVTQTPSHQVTQMGQEVILRCVPISNHLYFYWYRQILGQKVEFLVSFYNNEISEKSEIFDDQFSVERPDGSNFTLKIRSTKLEDSAMYFCASSSGGIYNEQFFGPGTRLTVL.

The rearrangement links TRBV11-2 to TRBJ1-5; D unresolved. Germline V gene data show CDR1 as SGHAT and CDR2 as FQNNGV. Trimming removed 6 bases at V and 5 bases at J, with 17 bases between. The CDR3 runs to 15 residues. This CDR3 is CASSQTPNSYQPQHF. The CDR3 DNA follows: TGTGCCAGCAGTCAGACACCGAACAGCTATCAGCCCCAGCATTTT.

The chain uses TRBV10-2 and TRBJ2-5; D possibly corresponds to TRBD2 (5 bases). Trimming pared 1 base from V and 5 bases from J, leaving 14 bases between. The CDR3 totals 15 residues. Germline V lookup: CDR1 WSHSY, CDR2 SAAADI. The CDR3 region has the DNA TGCGCCAGCAGTGAGTTCGAGGGAGCTTCGGAGACCCAGTACTTC. It yields the protein CASSEFEGASETQYF.

This clone was picked up one time. The chain employs TRBV30 and TRBJ1-6, with D perhaps matching TRBD1 (5 bases). The CDR3 consists of 16 residues. V dropped 1 base and J dropped 7 bases, with 17 bases sitting between them. Germline CDR1 is GTSNPN and CDR2 is SVGIG (reference sequence). The CDR3 DNA is TGTGCCTGGAGTGCGAGCAGGGTGCGGGGGAATTCACCCCTCCACTTT. It encodes CAWSASRVRGNSPLHF.